This entry describes one T cell receptor beta chain. Its antigen is undetermined. TCRdb reprocessed the 5' RACE reads with MiXCR, giving one entry per CDR3 protein. The sample holds under 250,000 distinct CDR3 sequences, roughly 13% seen once. The data were taken from a study of identical twins. Overall study results and limits: The study based its conclusions on cross-sectional statistical analysis and did not follow the same donors. Out-of-frame sharing of TCR alpha in monozygotic twins was underestimated by models.

Germline-derived CDR1 and CDR2 are GTSNPN and SVGIG (reference sequence). The V end was cut by 3 bases, the J end by 3 bases, with 8 bases between. This CDR3 contains 12 residues. The same sample was also studied in work on yellow fever vaccine responses in identical twins.

The chain links TRBV30 to TRBJ2-5; D might be TRBD1 (5 bases). This sequence was found in a young woman in good health. Sample: memory (CD45RO+) T cells sorted from blood. For the CDR3, the DNA is TGTGCCTGGAGCCCCAGGGAAGAGACCCAGTACTTC. It yields the protein CAWSPREETQYF.